This TCR beta chain stems from a study of shared clonotypes between healthy human individuals. Study-wide points: Unshared clonotypes carried lower generation probabilities than those common to all four donors. Among several donors, about 5% of naive CD4 clonotypes were found in common.

As concerns this clone: The antigen is undetermined.

The healthy adult donors were HIV-negative and reported no recent acute infections or vaccinations. Caucasian adults living in Nashville, Tennessee, provided all samples. Using immunoSEQ multiplex PCR, the repertoire was profiled, and TCRdb retains in-frame clones only, with some absent. The repertoire holds 1,400,000 or so clones, approximately 98.5% seen once, with around 0.33% in the top ten. Germline V CDR1 and CDR2: MNHEY, SVGAGI. V lost 6 bases and J lost 3; bases outside the gene matches: 7. The CDR3 runs to 15 residues. The gene calls are TRBV6-5 and TRBJ2-1; 8 bases align to TRBD2. This TCR was sampled from a man aged 25-45 years in good health. The sequenced sample was naive CD4+ T cells sorted from blood. Subset here: CD45RA+ positively selected. The CDR3 protein is CASRETSAIYNEQFF. In DNA form, the CDR3 reads TGTGCCAGCAGAGAGACTAGCGCCATCTACAATGAGCAGTTCTTC.